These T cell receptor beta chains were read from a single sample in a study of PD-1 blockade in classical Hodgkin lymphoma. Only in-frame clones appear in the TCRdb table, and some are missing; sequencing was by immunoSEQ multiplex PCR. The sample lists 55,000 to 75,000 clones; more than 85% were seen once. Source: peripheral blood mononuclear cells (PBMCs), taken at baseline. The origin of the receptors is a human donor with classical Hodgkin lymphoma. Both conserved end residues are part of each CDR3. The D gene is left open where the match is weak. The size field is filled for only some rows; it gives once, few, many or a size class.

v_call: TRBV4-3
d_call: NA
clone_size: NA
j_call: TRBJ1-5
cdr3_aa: CASSPGGGSNQPQHF
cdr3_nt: TGCGCCAGCAGCCCCGGGGGAGGTAGCAATCAGCCCCAGCATTTT

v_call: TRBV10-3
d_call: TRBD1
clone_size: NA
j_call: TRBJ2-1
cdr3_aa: CAISESRGYRGPSSHNEQFF
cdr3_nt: TGTGCCATCAGTGAGTCCCGGGGCTACAGGGGGCCAAGTAGTCACAATGAGCAGTTCTTC

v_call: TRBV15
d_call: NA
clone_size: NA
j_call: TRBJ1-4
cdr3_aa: CATSSQGPRVEKLFF
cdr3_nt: TGTGCCACCAGCAGCCAGGGGCCAAGAGTTGAAAAACTGTTTTTT

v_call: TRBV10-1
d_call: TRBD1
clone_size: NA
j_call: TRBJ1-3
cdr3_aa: CASPRGRGANF
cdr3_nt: TGCGCCAGCCCCAGGGGCAGGGGGGCGAATTTT

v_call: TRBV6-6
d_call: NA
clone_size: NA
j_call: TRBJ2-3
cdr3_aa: CASSSRELFTDTQYF
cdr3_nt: TGTGCCAGCAGCAGCCGGGAGCTTTTCACAGATACGCAGTATTTT

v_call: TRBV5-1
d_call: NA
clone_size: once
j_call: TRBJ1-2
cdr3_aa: CASSLSLRRDGYTF
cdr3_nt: TGCGCCAGCAGCTTATCGCTGAGGAGAGATGGCTACACCTTC

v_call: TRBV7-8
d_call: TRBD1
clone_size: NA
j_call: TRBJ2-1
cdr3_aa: CASSLEGQANEQFF
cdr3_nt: TGTGCCAGCAGCTTAGAGGGACAGGCCAATGAGCAGTTCTTC

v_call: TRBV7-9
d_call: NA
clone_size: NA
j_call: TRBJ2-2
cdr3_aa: CASSLTVRGGQGYTGELFF
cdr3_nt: TGTGCCAGCAGCTTAACGGTTCGGGGCGGGCAGGGTTACACCGGGGAGCTGTTTTTT

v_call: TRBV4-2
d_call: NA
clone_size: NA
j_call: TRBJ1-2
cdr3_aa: CASSQEQGVVSGYTF
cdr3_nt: TGTGCCAGCAGCCAAGAGCAAGGGGTAGTAAGCGGCTACACCTTC

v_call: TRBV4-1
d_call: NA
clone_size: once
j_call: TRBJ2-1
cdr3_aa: CASSAGGASTNEQFF
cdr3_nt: TGCGCCAGCAGCGCCGGCGGGGCGTCTACCAATGAGCAGTTCTTC

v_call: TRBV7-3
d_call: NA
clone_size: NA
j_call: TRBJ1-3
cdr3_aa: CASSLYLGLSGNTIYF
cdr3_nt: TGTGCCAGCAGCTTATACCTGGGGCTCTCTGGAAACACCATATATTTT

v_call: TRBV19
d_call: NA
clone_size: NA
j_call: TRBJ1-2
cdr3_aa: CASSMRIPSGGYGYTF
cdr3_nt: TGTGCCAGTAGTATGAGGATACCCTCAGGAGGCTATGGCTACACCTTC

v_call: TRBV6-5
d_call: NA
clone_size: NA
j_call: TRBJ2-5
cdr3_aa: CASSYYLTSRETQYF
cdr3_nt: TGTGCCAGCAGTTACTATCTGACTAGTAGAGAGACCCAGTACTTC

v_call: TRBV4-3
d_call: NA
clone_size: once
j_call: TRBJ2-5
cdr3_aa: CASSQGRTQETQYF
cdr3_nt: TGCGCCAGCAGCCAAGGGAGGACTCAAGAGACCCAGTACTTC

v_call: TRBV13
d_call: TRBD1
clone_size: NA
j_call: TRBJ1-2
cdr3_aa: CASSSRTGNYGYTF
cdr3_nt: TGTGCCAGCAGCTCCCGGACAGGGAACTATGGCTACACCTTC

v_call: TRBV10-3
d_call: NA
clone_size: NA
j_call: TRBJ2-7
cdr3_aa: CAIGQTEIYEQYF
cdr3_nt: TGTGCCATCGGACAGACAGAAATCTACGAGCAGTACTTC

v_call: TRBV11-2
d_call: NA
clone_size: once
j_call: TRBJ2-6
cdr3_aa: CASSLDRSGANVLTF
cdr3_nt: TGTGCCAGCAGCTTAGATCGGTCTGGGGCCAACGTCCTGACTTTC

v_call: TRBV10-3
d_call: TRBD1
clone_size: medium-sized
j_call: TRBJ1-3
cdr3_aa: CAISGGTDSGNTIYF
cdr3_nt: TGTGCCATCAGTGGCGGGACAGACTCTGGAAACACCATATATTTT

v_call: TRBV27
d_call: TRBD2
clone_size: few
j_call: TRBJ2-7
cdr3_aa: CASSLWEGYEQYF
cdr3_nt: TGTGCCAGCAGTTTATGGGAGGGATACGAGCAGTACTTC

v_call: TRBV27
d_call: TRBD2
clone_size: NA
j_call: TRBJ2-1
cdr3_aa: CASSYFPSGSYEQFF
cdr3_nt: TGTGCCAGCAGTTACTTTCCTAGCGGGAGCTATGAGCAGTTCTTC

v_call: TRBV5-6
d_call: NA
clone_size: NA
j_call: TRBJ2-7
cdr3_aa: CASSFDGYYEQYF
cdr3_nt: TGTGCCAGCAGCTTTGACGGTTACTACGAGCAGTACTTC

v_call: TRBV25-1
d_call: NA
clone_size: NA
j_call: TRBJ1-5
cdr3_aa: CASSEGPPAVGAQHF
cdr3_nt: TGTGCCAGCAGTGAGGGGCCGCCGGCCGTAGGGGCCCAGCATTTT

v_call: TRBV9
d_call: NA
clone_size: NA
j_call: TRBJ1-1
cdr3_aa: CASSVGYTEAFF
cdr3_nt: TGTGCCAGCAGCGTAGGCTACACTGAAGCTTTCTTT

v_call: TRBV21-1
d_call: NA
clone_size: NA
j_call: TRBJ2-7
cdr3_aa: CASTIGAYEQYF
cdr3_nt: TGTGCCAGCACCATCGGGGCTTACGAGCAGTACTTC

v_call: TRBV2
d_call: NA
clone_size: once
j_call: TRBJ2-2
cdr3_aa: CASSDRLVARNTGELFF
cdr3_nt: TGTGCCAGCAGTGACCGACTCGTCGCCCGGAACACCGGGGAGCTGTTTTTT

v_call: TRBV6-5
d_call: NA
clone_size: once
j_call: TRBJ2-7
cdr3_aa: CASSRDGVYEQYF
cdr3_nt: TGTGCCAGCAGCCGGGATGGCGTCTACGAGCAGTACTTC

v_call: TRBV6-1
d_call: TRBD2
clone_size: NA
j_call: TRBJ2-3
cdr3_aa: CASSVGSGGTTSTDTQYF
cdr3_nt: TGTGCCAGCAGTGTGGGTAGCGGGGGAACTACTAGCACAGATACGCAGTATTTT

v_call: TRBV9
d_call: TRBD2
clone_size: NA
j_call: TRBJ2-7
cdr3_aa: CASSVGSSGGYEQYF
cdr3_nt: TGTGCCAGCAGCGTAGGTTCTAGCGGGGGCTACGAGCAGTACTTC

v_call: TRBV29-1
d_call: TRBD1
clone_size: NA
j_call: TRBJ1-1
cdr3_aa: CSVSRTGDLDTEAFF
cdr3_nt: TGCAGCGTTTCTCGGACAGGTGATCTGGACACTGAAGCTTTCTTT

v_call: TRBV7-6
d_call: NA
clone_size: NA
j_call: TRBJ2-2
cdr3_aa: CASSLRGTNTGELFF
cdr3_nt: TGTGCCAGCAGCTTACGCGGTACGAACACCGGGGAGCTGTTTTTT

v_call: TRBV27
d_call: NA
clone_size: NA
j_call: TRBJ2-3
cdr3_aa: CASSPSQSDTQYF
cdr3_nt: TGTGCCAGCAGTCCATCTCAATCAGATACGCAGTATTTT

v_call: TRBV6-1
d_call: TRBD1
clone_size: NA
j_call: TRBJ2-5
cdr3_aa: CASSVIQGVGQETQYF
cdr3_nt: TGTGCCAGCAGTGTTATACAGGGGGTAGGTCAAGAGACCCAGTACTTC

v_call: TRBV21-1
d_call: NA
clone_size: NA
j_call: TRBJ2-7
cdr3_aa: CASSAIRGRRQYF
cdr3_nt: TGTGCCAGCAGCGCAATTAGGGGGCGTCGGCAGTACTTC

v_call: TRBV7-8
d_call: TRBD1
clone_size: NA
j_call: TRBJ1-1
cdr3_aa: CASSYTSRDRVGLDTEAFF
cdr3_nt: TGTGCCAGCAGTTATACGAGCCGGGACAGGGTGGGACTTGACACTGAAGCTTTCTTT

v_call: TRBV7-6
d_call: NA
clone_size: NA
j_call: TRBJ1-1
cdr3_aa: CASSLQHSNTEAFF
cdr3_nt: TGTGCCAGCAGCTTACAACATTCCAACACTGAAGCTTTCTTT

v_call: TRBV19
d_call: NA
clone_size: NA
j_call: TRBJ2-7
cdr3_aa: CASSTWAWTETYEQYF
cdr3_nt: TGTGCCAGTAGTACTTGGGCCTGGACAGAGACCTACGAGCAGTACTTC

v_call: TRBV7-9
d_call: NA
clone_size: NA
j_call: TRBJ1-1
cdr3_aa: CASSFTGNTEAFF
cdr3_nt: TGTGCCAGCAGCTTTACAGGGAACACTGAAGCTTTCTTT

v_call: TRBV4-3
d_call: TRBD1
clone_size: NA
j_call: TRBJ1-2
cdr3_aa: CASSQAGTGGAGRYTF
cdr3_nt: TGCGCCAGCAGCCAAGCTGGAACAGGGGGCGCAGGGCGCTACACCTTC

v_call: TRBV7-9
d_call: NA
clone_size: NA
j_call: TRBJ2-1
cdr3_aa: CASSFDTLGDNEQFF
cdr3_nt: TGTGCCAGCAGCTTTGACACCCTCGGCGACAATGAGCAGTTCTTC

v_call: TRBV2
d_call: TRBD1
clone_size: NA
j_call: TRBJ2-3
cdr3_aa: CASSSRDRGDTQYF
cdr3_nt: TGTGCCAGCAGTAGCCGGGACAGAGGCGATACGCAGTATTTT

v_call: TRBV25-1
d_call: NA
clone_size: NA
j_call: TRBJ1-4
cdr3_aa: CASSEYTPGRIEELFF
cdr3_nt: TGTGCCAGCAGTGAATATACCCCAGGCCGCATCGAGGAACTGTTTTTT

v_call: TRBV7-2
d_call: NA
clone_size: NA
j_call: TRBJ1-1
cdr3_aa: CASSFLDTQGTEAFF
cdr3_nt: TGTGCCAGCAGCTTCCTCGACACCCAGGGTACTGAAGCTTTCTTT

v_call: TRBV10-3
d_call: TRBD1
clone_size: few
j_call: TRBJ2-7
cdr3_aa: CAIGEPITGQGAGYEQYF
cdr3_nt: TGTGCCATCGGAGAGCCGATAACGGGACAGGGGGCTGGTTACGAGCAGTACTTC

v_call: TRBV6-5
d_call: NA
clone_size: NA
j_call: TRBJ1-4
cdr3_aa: CASSYWEGSEKLFF
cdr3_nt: TGTGCCAGCAGTTACTGGGAGGGGAGTGAAAAACTGTTTTTT

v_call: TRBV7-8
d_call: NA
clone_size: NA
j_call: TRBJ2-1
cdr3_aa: CASSRWEVASSYNEQFF
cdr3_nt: TGTGCCAGCAGCCGTTGGGAAGTAGCCAGCTCCTACAATGAGCAGTTCTTC

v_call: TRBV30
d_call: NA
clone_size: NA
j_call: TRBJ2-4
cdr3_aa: CAWEGDNKNIQYF
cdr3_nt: TGTGCCTGGGAGGGGGACAACAAAAACATTCAGTACTTC

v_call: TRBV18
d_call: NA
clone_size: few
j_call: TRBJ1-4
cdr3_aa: CASALTGDKLFF
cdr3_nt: TGTGCCAGCGCCCTGACGGGGGATAAACTGTTTTTT

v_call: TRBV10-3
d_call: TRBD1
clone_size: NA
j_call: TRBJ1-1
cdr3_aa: CAISRTGTDTEAFF
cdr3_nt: TGTGCCATCAGTCGGACAGGGACGGACACTGAAGCTTTCTTT

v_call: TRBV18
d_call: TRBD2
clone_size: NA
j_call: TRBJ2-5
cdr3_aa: CASSPQKLAAAEETQYF
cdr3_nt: TGTGCCAGCTCACCACAGAAACTAGCGGCCGCTGAGGAGACCCAGTACTTC

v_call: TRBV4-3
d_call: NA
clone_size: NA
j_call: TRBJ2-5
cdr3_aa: CASSQVARPPQYF
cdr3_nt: TGCGCCAGCAGCCAAGTGGCGCGCCCGCCGCAGTACTTC

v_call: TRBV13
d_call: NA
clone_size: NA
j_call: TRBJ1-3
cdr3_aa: CASSGGGPGNTIYF
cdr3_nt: TGTGCCAGCTCCGGCGGGGGGCCGGGCAACACCATATATTTT

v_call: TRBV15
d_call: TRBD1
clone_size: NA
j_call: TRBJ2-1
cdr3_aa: CATSGPGGQVNEQFF
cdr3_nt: TGTGCCACCAGCGGCCCAGGGGGACAGGTGAATGAGCAGTTCTTC

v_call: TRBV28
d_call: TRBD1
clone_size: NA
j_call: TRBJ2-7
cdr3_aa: CASSADRGRMFYEQYF
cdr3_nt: TGTGCCAGCAGTGCGGACAGGGGGCGAATGTTCTACGAGCAGTACTTC

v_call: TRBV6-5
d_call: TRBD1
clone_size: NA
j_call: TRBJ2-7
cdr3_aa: CATGTGDFYEQYF
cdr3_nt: TGTGCCACCGGGACAGGGGACTTCTACGAGCAGTACTTC

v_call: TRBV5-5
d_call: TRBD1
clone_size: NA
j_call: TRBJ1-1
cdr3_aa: CASSWVQGLHEAFF
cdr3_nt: TGTGCCAGCAGCTGGGTACAGGGGTTACATGAAGCTTTCTTT

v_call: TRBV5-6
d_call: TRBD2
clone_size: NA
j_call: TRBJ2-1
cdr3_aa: CASSLWTSGSLDEQFF
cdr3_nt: TGTGCCAGCAGCTTGTGGACTAGCGGGAGTCTTGATGAGCAGTTCTTC

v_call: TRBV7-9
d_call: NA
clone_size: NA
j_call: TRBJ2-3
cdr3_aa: CASSFVGPDTQYF
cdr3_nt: TGTGCCAGCAGCTTTGTCGGACCAGATACGCAGTATTTT

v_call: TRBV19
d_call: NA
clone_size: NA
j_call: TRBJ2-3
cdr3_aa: CASSNSGTDTQYF
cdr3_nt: TGTGCCAGTAGTAATTCGGGCACAGATACGCAGTATTTT

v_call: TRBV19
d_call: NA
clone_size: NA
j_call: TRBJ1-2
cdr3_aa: CASLGGNYGYTF
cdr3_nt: TGTGCCAGTCTCGGAGGCAACTATGGCTACACCTTC

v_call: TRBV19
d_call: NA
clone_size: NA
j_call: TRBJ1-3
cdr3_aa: CASSRPGNTIYF
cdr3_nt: TGTGCCAGTAGTAGGCCCGGAAACACCATATATTTT